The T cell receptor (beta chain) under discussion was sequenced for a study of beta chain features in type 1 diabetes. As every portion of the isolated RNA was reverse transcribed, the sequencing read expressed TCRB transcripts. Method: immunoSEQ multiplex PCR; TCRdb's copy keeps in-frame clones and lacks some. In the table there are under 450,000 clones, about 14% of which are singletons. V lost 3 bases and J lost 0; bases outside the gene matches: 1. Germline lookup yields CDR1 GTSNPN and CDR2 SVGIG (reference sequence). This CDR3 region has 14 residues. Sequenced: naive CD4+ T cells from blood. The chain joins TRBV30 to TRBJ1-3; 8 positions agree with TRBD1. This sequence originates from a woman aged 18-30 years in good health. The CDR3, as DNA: TGTGCCTGGAGAGACAGGGGCTCTGGAAACACCATATATTTT. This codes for CAWRDRGSGNTIYF.